This TCR beta chain was found in a study of Ad26.COV2.S vaccination and SARS-CoV-2 variants. As for the study in general: This donor came from the COV1001 trial of Ad26.COV2.S.

Study-wide findings and caveats: While placebo recipients had lower spike-specific TCR breadth, vaccine recipients had more.

Specified treatment: approximately 18 received Ad26.COV2.S at low or high dose, single or two shots; about 5 received placebo; per-sample allocation not given. Samples analyzed were those drawn on day 63 after the first vaccine or placebo injection. Comments on this clone: The antigen remains undetermined.

Profiling relied on immunoSEQ multiplex PCR, and the TCRdb table lists in-frame clones only, not all of them. The sample records 450,000 to 550,000 clones, 75% to 90% being singletons. With V trimmed by 6 bases and J by 0 bases, 7 bases remained unmatched. The germline CDR1 and CDR2 sequences are KGHSH and LQKENI. The CDR3 is 16 residues long. The material sequenced was peripheral blood, taken in a trial of Ad26.COV2.S vaccine versus placebo. The chain combines TRBV18 with TRBJ1-4; TRBD1 matches 7 bases. The TCR sequence derives from a person between 18 and 60 years old who received the Ad26.COV2.S COVID-19 vaccine or a placebo. The CDR3 here is CASSLGQLATNEKLFF. CDR3 DNA: TGTGCCAGCTCGTTGGGACAGCTAGCAACTAATGAAAAACTGTTTTTT.